This T cell receptor beta chain stems from a study of cytomegalovirus exposure and HLA in healthy donors. Study in general: Earlier work reported 95 million to 130 million unique TCR beta sequences from some 170 million T cells.

PCR involved 60 Vbeta and 13 Jbeta primers. Repertoires were generated with immunoSEQ multiplex PCR, while TCRdb's copy carries only in-frame clones and drops some. The table has roughly 160,000 clones, roughly 75% seen once. Trimming took 4 bases from V and 4 from J, leaving 7 bases between them. The CDR3 length is 12 residues. Germline loops: CDR1 SGHTA, CDR2 FQGNSA. The receptor was derived from a woman between 45 and 60 years old in good health and CMV-seropositive. The gene calls are TRBV7-2 and TRBJ1-2; D is unclear. Sequencing was carried out using PBMCs. The CDR3 bases are TGTGCCAGCAGCTCCCGCAGCTATGGCTACACCTTC. This encodes CASSSRSYGYTF.